This TCR beta chain is from a study of cytomegalovirus exposure and HLA in healthy donors. Whole-study context: Tens of millions of unique TCR sequences came from HLA-typed donors in an early release.

Germline CDR1 and CDR2: PRHDT and FYEKMQ (reference sequence). The CDR3 runs to 14 residues. Trimming took off 8 bases at V and 0 bases at J, with 14 bases between the two ends. Study results and caveats: Later analysis identified over 15,000 TCR beta sequences associated with HLA alleles, using a false discovery rate threshold of 0.05. An analysis was carried out at a later point. It showed that HLA-associated TCR beta chains were more clonally expanded than equally common non-associated chains.

Use of 60 Vbeta and 13 Jbeta primers characterized the PCR. In the original analysis: About 10 million shared chains were among approximately 87 million unique TCR beta chains counted in a later analysis. The assay was immunoSEQ multiplex PCR, and TCRdb's table has in-frame clones only and misses some. The DNA gave D and trimming, while V, J and clone size come from that table. The sample yields about 190,000 clones, approximately 78% seen once. Comments on this clone: Its antigen is still unknown.

The specimen was PBMCs. The TCR comes from a woman aged 18 to 35 in good health and CMV-seronegative. The chain carries TRBV13 and TRBJ2-7; D perhaps matches TRBD2 (7 bases). The CDR3 nucleotides are TGTGCCAGCTCCTGGGGGGGCAGCTCCTACGAGCAGTACTTC. This translates into CASSWGGSSYEQYF.